This T cell receptor (beta chain) is from a study of neurological immune-mediated disorders (dated by TCRdb to 2018 to 2020). At the level of the whole study: Peripheral blood TCR-beta repertoires from patients with HTLV-I-associated myelopathy (HAM/TSP), patients with multiple sclerosis, and healthy controls were compared in the study using UMI-based sequencing. The roughly 110 TCR-beta libraries covered PBMC samples along with longitudinal samples, technical triplicates, and paired sorted CD4+ and CD8+ T-cell subsets. Longitudinal HAM/TSP and healthy donors were sampled at 3 time-points each (roughly 3-45 month intervals). Of the approximately 70 subjects in the cohort, about 14 were HAM/TSP patients, about 34 were multiple sclerosis patients, and about 20 were healthy controls.

The time point label here, explained by the study, means: longitudinal time-point 2. Unsorted PBMC libraries were generated from 2 million PBMCs stored in RNAlater at -80 °C until RNA extraction. Peripheral blood underwent Ficoll-Hypaque density gradient centrifugation to isolate PBMCs, which were then cryopreserved in liquid nitrogen. The CDR3 starts with the cysteine, ends with the phenylalanine, and has 12 residues. Here the CDR3 DNA is all that survives: 36 bases in frame from base 1. Cut back by 2 bases and 5 bases, the V and J ends lie 4 bases apart. Reading the germline V gene gives CDR1 MNHEY and CDR2 SVGEGT. cDNA was synthesized by template-switch 5'RACE using a primer with a 10-nucleotide random unique molecular identifier that tagged each TCR transcript. Every sequencing run yielded over 180 million TCR-beta sequences covering 15-18 subjects. Total RNA was extracted with the RNeasy kit. TCR-beta VDJ regions were amplified with primers for the TCR constant region and the 5'RACE anchor, using the KAPA Real-time Library Amplification kit. A first PCR added sample indexes and Illumina adaptors, after which a second PCR increased the library yield. The roughly 650 bp TCR product was size-selected on a 2% E-gel SizeSelection system after Ampure bead purification. Before pooling, library quality was assessed on a Bioanalyzer, concentration was determined with Qubit, and library quantification was performed with the Kapa Library Quantification kit. Paired-end 2 x 150 bp sequencing of the libraries was performed on an Illumina HiSeq 2500. To increase sequence diversity, about 25-31% phiX was spiked into each library pool. The authors' pipeline ran thus. Quality-filtered reads were processed with the UMI-based MiGEC pipeline, which removed over 85% of raw TCR sequences during error correction. IMGT germline references were used for alignment of VDJ genes, and clonotypes were defined by a unique CDR3 amino acid sequence together with V-J genes. Clonal expansion, Shannon diversity, and CDR3 relatedness (CalcPairwiseDistances, ClusterSamples) were evaluated with VDJtools, and phylogenetic trees were built with CLCbio workbench. Clones with at least 8 unique UMIs were defined as expanded, with this threshold being based on coefficient-of-variation modelling across technical triplicates. TCRdb cleaned the public reads at Q25 with fastp, built clones with MiXCR and kept in-frame beta chains. Identical CDR3 proteins give one entry, which carries the most common genes and DNA. TCRdb's processing, not the authors' own work, is the source of the V and J calls. The sample has around 49,000 distinct CDR3 sequences on record, less than 15% of them singletons. 4.5% of the sample comes from the top ten.

This clonotype was counted at least ten times. The specificity of this receptor is unknown. There are no base qualities to consult, and no much larger clone falls within one base. Points the paper makes about the study in general: No identical CDR3 amino acid sequences were found to be shared among expanded clones across subjects, suggesting that TCR-beta repertoires were private in all groups. TCR clonal expansion was highest in HAM/TSP patients and lowest in MS patients, with MS patients falling below even healthy controls.

This clonotype was sampled from a male donor with HTLV-1-associated myelopathy (HAM/TSP). The chain couples TRBV6-2 or TRBV6-3 to TRBJ1-5; the D gene cannot be named for sure. The sample was PBMCs. The nucleotide sequence reads as follows: TGTGCCAGCAGTTACAGGGATCAGCCCCAGCATTTT. Its amino acids are CASSYRDQPQHF.